This T cell receptor (beta chain) originates from a study of T cell responses to AZD1222 COVID-19 vaccine. Study in general: Second-dose timings of about 4 or about 12 weeks were pooled. The study's findings and limits: After two AZD1222 doses, spike-specific TCR breadth and depth rose versus day 0. It was only after the peak T cell response that any repertoires were sampled. White British ancestry dominated among donors, who included more females, and clonal diversity was possibly underestimated.

This table comes from immunoSEQ multiplex PCR, and its TCRdb copy is limited to in-frame clones, with some not included. The sample has under 200,000 clones; 90% are singletons. The V gene lost 6 bases and the J gene lost 2 bases, with 13 bases spanning the gap. The CDR3 extends over 13 amino acids. The germline V gene has CDR1 SQVTM and CDR2 ANQGSEA. In the case of this clone: The target antigen is unknown.

The receptor was derived from an adult in good health. The source was peripheral blood, collected on day 0 of AZD1222 vaccination. V usage is TRBV29-1 and J usage is TRBJ1-1; D is possibly TRBD1 (5 bases). The CDR3 reads CSVVGESNTEAFF. CDR3 coding DNA: TGCAGCGTGGTGGGGGAAAGTAACACTGAAGCTTTCTTT.